The following is a T cell receptor (beta chain) sequence with its context. This sample stems from a study of blood T cell repertoires in COVID-19. Study summary: There were acute and convalescent COVID-19 samples, and they came from the United States, Italy and Spain. From T cells, B-cell-depleted T cells, or PBMCs came the material, which was cDNA or gDNA.

The authors' processing: Reference gene primer amplification yielded estimated nucleated cell counts. The table came from immunoSEQ multiplex PCR; TCRdb's copy has only in-frame clones and leaves some out. D and trimming were read from the DNA, whereas the V and J calls and clone size are those reported in that table. The table lists some 240,000 clones, 80% of them singletons. The V segment lost 3 bases and the J segment 8 bases; nucleotides outside the gene matches: 5. This CDR3 is built from 14 residues. Germline V CDR1 and CDR2: KGHSH, LQKENI. This clonotype was sampled from a human donor in a cohort sampled during active COVID-19. The specimen sequenced was peripheral blood. The chain employs TRBV18 and TRBJ1-4, with 8 bases lining up with TRBD1. CDR3 sequence reads: CASSPDRGREKLFF. The CDR3 region has the DNA TGTGCCAGCTCACCCGACAGGGGAAGGGAAAAACTGTTTTTT.